The 5 T cell receptor beta chains presented below share a single source sample, sequenced in a study of T-cell memory formation after mild COVID-19. TCRdb re-analysed the 5' RACE reads in MiXCR, keeping a single row per CDR3 protein. This repertoire shows a few hundred thousand distinct CDR3 sequences, 28% found once; its top ten account for less than 15%. Sequenced material: PBMCs or a T cell subset sorted from them (not recorded which). These receptors came from an adult woman who had mild COVID-19 (a few samples of this study predate the infection). Cell type and time point are not known.

There are a few counts of this clonotype. The gene calls are TRBV5-1 and TRBJ1-1; TRBD1 matches at 7 bases. CDR1 and CDR2 (germline): SGHRS, YFSETQ. This CDR3 has 14 residues. V shed 9 bases and J 4 bases; nucleotides not matched to a gene: 12. The CDR3 is CATAEGAAGTEAFF. The CDR3 region has the DNA TGCGCCACAGCTGAGGGGGCGGCGGGCACTGAAGCTTTCTTT.

This sequence joins TRBV14 and TRBJ2-7; D unclear. With 1 base removed from V and 1 base from J, the gap between germline ends came to 8 bases. The CDR3 extends over 14 amino acids. From germline, CDR1 is SGHDN and CDR2 FVKESK. For the CDR3, the DNA is TGTGCCAGCAGCCAAGCCCACAGATCCTACGAGCAGTACTTC. Amino acid sequence: CASSQAHRSYEQYF.

The chain couples TRBV29-1 to TRBJ2-1; the match to TRBD1 covers 9 bases. The CDR3 sequence is 12 residues long. Per the germline V gene, CDR1 is SQVTM and CDR2 is ANQGSEA. V lost 7 bases, J lost 9 bases, and 7 bases stayed unmatched. The CDR3 is CSEGDRASEQFF. CDR3 DNA sequence: TGCAGCGAAGGGGACAGGGCGTCTGAGCAGTTCTTC.

This clonotype has just a few counts. The chain recombines TRBV5-1 with TRBJ1-1; TRBD1 might be the D (5 bases). CDR1 and CDR2 (germline): SGHRS, YFSETQ. The CDR3 contains 12 residues. Trimming took 7 bases from V and 4 from J, leaving 11 bases between them. The CDR3 protein is CASQRGGTEAFF. Written as DNA, the CDR3 is TGCGCCAGCCAACGTGGGGGCACTGAAGCTTTCTTT. Together with reference TRBV5-1 and TRBJ1-1, the CDR3 gives the full variable domain: KAGVTQTPRYLIKTRGQQVTLSCSPISGHRSVSWYQQTPGQGLQFLFEYFSETQRNKGNFPGRFSGRQFSNSRSEMNVSTLELGDSALYLCASQRGGTEAFFGQGTRLTVV.

This rearrangement joins TRBV29-1 to TRBJ2-2; 9 bases are shared with TRBD1. This CDR3 contains 18 residues. The V gene's germline CDR1 is SQVTM and CDR2 ANQGSEA. The V segment lost 6 bases and the J segment 6 bases; nucleotides outside the gene matches: 20. The CDR3 loop is CSVSRGPGTGRLAGELFF. CDR3 bases: TGCAGCGTCTCTAGGGGTCCCGGGACAGGGAGGCTGGCCGGGGAGCTGTTTTTT.